This T cell receptor beta chain was identified in a study of OX40 agonist ivuxolimab in advanced cancers. Study-wide context: Males comprised over 80% of the group, whose mean age was approximately 60 years (range roughly 23 to 90).

Between the trimmed V and J ends, which lost 0 bases and 1 base, there was a span of 10 bases. Germline-derived CDR1 and CDR2 are SGHKS and YYEKEE (reference sequence). This CDR3 comprises 16 residues. Overall study results and limits: Low normalized T-cell clonal expansion was additionally recorded for some nonresponders. Clonal expansion was seen in CD4+ and CD8+ blood T cells by week 6 at 0.1 to 3.0 mg/kg. In general, CD8+ T cells held more expanded clones than CD4+ did, on average.

To note about this clone: Its antigen is still unknown.

Repertoires were generated with immunoSEQ multiplex PCR, while TCRdb's copy carries only in-frame clones and drops some. This table has around 67,000 clones, 80% appearing once. J is TRBJ2-2 and V is TRBV5-5; the D is unclear. This clonotype was obtained from an adult with an advanced solid tumor such as melanoma, head and neck, liver or kidney cancer. The source was CD4+ or CD8+ T cells sorted from blood, collected in a trial of the OX40 agonist ivuxolimab. This CDR3 is CASSLGATLNTGELFF. For the CDR3, the DNA is TGTGCCAGCAGCTTGGGGGCCACCTTGAACACCGGGGAGCTGTTTTTT.